Following are 3 T cell receptor beta chains from one sample sequenced in a study of STAT5B mutations in CD4+ large granular lymphocyte leukemia. Assay used: immunoSEQ multiplex PCR; TCRdb lists only in-frame clones, some missing. This table has 25,000 to 35,000 clones, 78% appearing once. The sample was CD4+ T cells from blood buffy coats. All receptors come from a human donor in good health.

V is TRBV18 and J is TRBJ1-5, with D unclear. The CDR3 contains 13 residues. V lost 2 bases and J 7 bases, leaving 9 bases between the germline ends. Germline CDR1 KGHSH, CDR2 LQKENI. The CDR3 region is CASSPGSDQPQHF. The CDR3 DNA reads as TGTGCCAGCTCACCAGGGTCGGACCAGCCCCAGCATTTT.

The CDR3: CASSSGLEGRTSNQPQHF. The CDR3 region has the DNA TGTGCCAGCAGCTCGGGGCTTGAGGGACGGACTAGCAATCAGCCCCAGCATTTT. The chain recombines TRBV11-2 with TRBJ1-5, with D tentatively TRBD1 (5 bases). The CDR3 sequence is 18 residues long. V was trimmed by 4 bases and J by 0 bases, leaving 19 bases between them. The germline gives CDR1 SGHAT, CDR2 FQNNGV.

A single count supports this clone. The rearrangement links TRBV11-2 to TRBJ1-6, with D unclear. This CDR3 contains 16 residues. Germline values: CDR1 SGHAT, CDR2 FQNNGV. Trimming cost V 1 base and J 8 bases, with 15 bases left between them. The CDR3 DNA follows: TGTGCCAGCAGCTTAGGGGGAGGGCCCCGAGATTCACCCCTCCACTTT. Amino acid sequence: CASSLGGGPRDSPLHF.